A single sample gave rise to the 3 T cell receptor beta chains below, sequenced in a study of T cell changes during pregnancy in multiple sclerosis. Generated by immunoSEQ multiplex PCR, the TCRdb table keeps only in-frame clones and is missing some. The data contain around 66,000 clones, roughly nine tenths of them seen just once; the ten biggest clones take up 1% to 1.5%. Sequenced here: peripheral blood, sampled after pregnancy. The receptor set was obtained from a female donor in good health, enrolled as a control in a pregnancy study.

The chain couples TRBV14 to TRBJ1-4, with D possibly being TRBD1 (5 bases). V lost 4 bases to trimming and J lost 4 bases, with 16 bases between them. The germline V gene has CDR1 SGHDN and CDR2 FVKESK. The CDR3 is 16 residues long. The CDR3 bases are TGTGCCAGCAGCCGGGGCCTGCGCAGGTTTAATGAAAAACTGTTTTTT. It yields the protein CASSRGLRRFNEKLFF.

CDR3 amino acids: CASSSSGSTGELFF. Written as DNA, the CDR3 is TGTGCCAGCAGCTCTAGCGGGAGTACCGGGGAGCTGTTTTTT. V usage is TRBV7-2 and J usage is TRBJ2-2, with 10 positions matching TRBD2. Germline CDR1 reads SGHTA; CDR2 reads FQGNSA. This CDR3 contains 14 residues. Trimming took 4 bases from V and 5 from J; bases not matched to a gene: 1.

The genes are TRBV6-5 and TRBJ1-6; 7 nucleotides align to TRBD1. Per the germline V gene, CDR1 is MNHEY and CDR2 is SVGAGI. The trim removed 5 bases at V and 8 bases at J, leaving 3 bases unmatched. The CDR3 is 13 amino acids. The CDR3 DNA sequence: TGTGCCAGCAGTGACAGGGCCCATTCACCCCTCCACTTT. As protein: CASSDRAHSPLHF.